This TCR beta chain was captured in a study of cytomegalovirus exposure and HLA in healthy donors. Primers included in the PCR were 60 Vbeta and 13 Jbeta primers. Assay used: immunoSEQ multiplex PCR; TCRdb lists only in-frame clones, some missing. The sample consists of around 150,000 clones, 70% to 90% of them appearing once. Findings of the study overall: The authors listed 150 to 200 TCR beta chains as cytomegalovirus-associated.

Germline lookup yields CDR1 LGHNA and CDR2 YNFKEQ. V was pared by 3 bases and J by 0 bases, with 14 bases between. CDR3 length: 16 amino acids. In regard to this clone: What it binds is not known.

The TCR sequence derives from a woman between 35 and 50 years old in good health and CMV-seronegative. V gene TRBV4-2 combines with J gene TRBJ1-2; the D gene is possibly TRBD1 (6 bases). Sequences were obtained from PBMCs. Here the CDR3 DNA reads TGTGCCAGCAGCCATACAGGGAGTTGGACTAACTATGGCTACACCTTC. This encodes CASSHTGSWTNYGYTF.